This paragraph reports one TCR beta chain. Its antigen is currently unknown. The sample is drawn from a study of cytomegalovirus exposure and HLA in healthy donors. Looking at the study overall: HLA-typed donors contributed some 87 million unique TCRs, which were held in an early data release. Study observations and caveats: Earlier analysis looked at TCR beta V segments, and most were productive about 87% or about 30% of the time.

The V gene lost 4 bases and the J gene lost 3 bases, with 9 bases spanning the gap. The germline V gene encodes CDR1 LGHNT and CDR2 FRNRAP. The CDR3 has 13 amino acids. PCR was performed using 60 Vbeta and 13 Jbeta primers. This table comes from immunoSEQ multiplex PCR, and its TCRdb copy is limited to in-frame clones, with some not included. This table has 100,000 to 150,000 clones, 60% to 85% appearing once. V and J are TRBV12-5 and TRBJ1-1, with TRBD1 as a possible D gene (5 bases). Sequencing was done on a sample of PBMCs. The TCR sequence derives from a woman aged 40-49 years in good health and CMV-seropositive. The CDR3 reads CASGWGGDTEAFF. The CDR3 coding sequence is TGTGCTAGTGGTTGGGGAGGGGACACTGAAGCTTTCTTT.